This T cell receptor beta chain was sequenced during a study of T-cell memory formation after mild COVID-19. The sample holds a few counts of this clonotype. What it binds is unknown. Study-wide results and limits: Contracting clones from day 15 to 85 showed balanced CD4/CD8; later expanders favored CD4+. The study detected some responding clones in pre-infection memory, suggesting cross-reactive memory joined.

TCR alpha and TCR beta cDNA libraries carrying sample barcodes and UMIs came from 5'RACE with constant-segment primers. TCRdb reprocessed the 5' RACE reads via MiXCR and lists one record per CDR3 protein. The data contain about 360,000 distinct CDR3 sequences, approximately 15% of them seen just once; the ten biggest clones take up about 22%. The CDR3 has 13 amino acids. With 4 bases removed from V and 3 bases from J, the gap between germline ends came to 11 bases. Germline V gives CDR1 SGHDT, CDR2 YYEEEE. J is TRBJ2-7 and V is TRBV5-6; no clear D gene. This TCR derives from a man between 18 and 29 years old who had mild COVID-19 (a few samples of this study predate the infection). Cell type and time point are not known. The sequenced sample consisted of PBMCs or a T cell subset sorted from them (not recorded which). This CDR3 is CASSRRLIYEQYV. CDR3 coding DNA: TGTGCCAGCAGCCGGCGACTCATCTACGAGCAGTACGTC.